The present TCR beta chain was sequenced within a study of T cells in Graves' hyperthyroidism and ophthalmopathy. TCR beta CDR3 regions were amplified from RNA. TCR CDR3 regions were first amplified by RT-PCR with HTBI primers. MiXCR, applied by TCRdb to the multiplex PCR reads, yields one record per CDR3 protein. The sample gives a few hundred thousand distinct CDR3 sequences, about a sixth of which show up once; about a quarter is in the top ten. Germline assignment: CDR1 MNHNY and CDR2 SVGAGI (reference sequence). This CDR3 has 16 amino acids. V was clipped by 0 bases and J by 7 bases, with 13 bases between them. This clonotype has ten or more counts. Its antigen is currently unknown. Patients aged 18 to 65 had newly diagnosed hyperthyroidism of under 2 months' duration. Extraction of PBMCs used 8 to 10 ml of fresh peripheral blood. Study-wide points: The majority of expanded thyroid clonotypes above 0.001 also appeared in blood.

This clonotype was sampled from a young woman with Graves' hyperthyroidism that later progressed to Graves' ophthalmopathy. Input material: blood. The chain links TRBV6-6 to TRBJ1-6; D gene ambiguous. CDR3 nucleotides: TGTGCCAGCAGTTACTCGGCGGCGGGAGCAAATTCACCCCTCCACTTT. Amino acids: CASSYSAAGANSPLHF.